A selection of T cell receptor beta chains follows, all from one sample in a study of shared clonotypes between healthy human individuals. Some clones are missing from TCRdb's copy, which holds only in-frame ones; the method was immunoSEQ multiplex PCR. The sample lists 2 million to 3 million clones, approximately 93% occurring once. Sequencing was carried out using naive CD4+ T cells from PBMCs. These receptors were obtained from a man between 18 and 29 years old in good health. Some clones in this sample may be carry-over from other donors' samples. CDR3s include the opening cysteine and the closing phenylalanine or tryptophan. D genes are given only for firm matches. Some rows mark clone size as missing; the rest say once, few, many or name a class of expanded clone.

j_call clone_size d_call v_call cdr3_nt cdr3_aa
TRBJ2-4 . . TRBV5-1 TGCGCCAGCAGCTTGGATGGACTCCCAGGGAACATTCAGTACTTC CASSLDGLPGNIQYF
TRBJ1-5 . TRBD1 TRBV19 TGTGCCAGTAGCTACCACACCAGGGGGCTGGGCAATCAGCCCCAGCATTTT CASSYHTRGLGNQPQHF
TRBJ2-2 . . TRBV4-2 TGTGCCAGCAGGGCTAGCGTAGACCTATCGACCGGGGAGCTGTTTTTT CASRASVDLSTGELFF
TRBJ2-2 . TRBD2 TRBV5-1 TGCGCCAGCAGCTCTAGCGGGAAAGTCGCCGGGGAGCTGTTTTTT CASSSSGKVAGELFF
TRBJ1-5 few . TRBV18 TGTGCCAGCTCACCGGCGGGAAATCAGCCCCAGCATTTT CASSPAGNQPQHF
TRBJ1-2 . . TRBV5-1 TGCGCCAGCAGCAAGGCCCCGGCGACAACATTCTATGGCTACACCTTC CASSKAPATTFYGYTF
TRBJ2-7 . TRBD1 TRBV28 TGTGCCAGCAGAGGGAACGACAGGGGGGGCTACGAGCAGTACTTC CASRGNDRGGYEQYF
TRBJ2-7 . . TRBV9 TGTGCCAGCAGCCCGCGATGGGACGCGAGTTACGAGCAGTACTTC CASSPRWDASYEQYF
TRBJ2-2 . TRBD2 TRBV7-7 TGTGCCAGCAGACTGGAGCGGGGGGCCGGGGAGCTGTTTTTT CASRLERGAGELFF
TRBJ1-1 . TRBD1 TRBV10-3 TGTGCCATCGTCGAGACAGGGCACACTGAAGCTTTCTTT CAIVETGHTEAFF
TRBJ1-1 once TRBD1 TRBV5-1 TGCGCCAGCAGCTTGGGAATGGGGGGACAGCGATCCCCGGGAGCTTTCTTT CASSLGMGGQRSPGAFF
TRBJ2-7 . TRBD1 TRBV5-1 TGCGCCAGCAGCAGGGGACAGGGGGACGAGCAGTACTTC CASSRGQGDEQYF
TRBJ1-5 . . TRBV4-1 TGCGCCAGCAGCCAAGATAGCGGCAGACTAACTAATCAGCCCCAGCATTTT CASSQDSGRLTNQPQHF
TRBJ2-1 . TRBD2 TRBV7-3 TGTGCCAGCAGCTTGCAAGCGGGAGGTAGTGAGCAGTTCTTC CASSLQAGGSEQFF
TRBJ2-7 . . TRBV19 TGTGCCAGTAGTGTCGGACCCCTATACGAGCAGTACTTC CASSVGPLYEQYF
TRBJ2-3 . . TRBV29-1 TGCAGCGTTAGGGGGGCGTTGCGGAGCACAGATACGCAGTATTTT CSVRGALRSTDTQYF
TRBJ1-1 once . TRBV28 TGTGCCAGCAGTTTCCGGGACACTGAAGCTTTCTTT CASSFRDTEAFF
TRBJ2-5 . TRBD1 TRBV9 TGTGCCAGCTCTCCGGGACAGGGCGTAGCGGGTGAGACCCAGTACTTC CASSPGQGVAGETQYF
TRBJ2-7 once . TRBV6-1 TGTGCCAGCAGTGCCCGGCGGTCGTACGAGCAGTACTTC CASSARRSYEQYF
TRBJ2-6 . . TRBV21-1 TGTGCCAGCCCCCGGGACACCAGGCTGGGTGGGGCCAACGTCCTGACTTTC CASPRDTRLGGANVLTF
TRBJ2-7 once . TRBV7-2 TGTGCCAGCAGCTTAGATCCCGACGAGCAGTACTTC CASSLDPDEQYF
TRBJ1-1 . . TRBV11-2 TGTGCCAGCAGCTTATACACTGAAGCTTTCTTT CASSLYTEAFF
TRBJ1-4 . TRBD1 TRBV19 TGTGCCAGTAGCCCAGGGACAGTTTTTACCGGTCGACTGTTTTTT CASSPGTVFTGRLFF
TRBJ2-7 . TRBD2 TRBV9 TGTGCCAGCAGCGTAGGGACTAGCGGGAGGAGCTCCTACGAGCAGTACTTC CASSVGTSGRSSYEQYF
TRBJ1-2 . TRBD1 TRBV18 TGTGCCAGCTCACTGACAGGGGGCGAGAGAGGCTACACCTTC CASSLTGGERGYTF
TRBJ2-1 . TRBD2 TRBV7-2 TGTGCCAGCAGCCGACTAGCGAATACCTACAATGAGCAGTTCTTC CASSRLANTYNEQFF
TRBJ2-7 once . TRBV6-5 TGTGCCAGCAGTTACTCTAAAAGCCAGGGAGGCGAGCAGTACTTC CASSYSKSQGGEQYF
TRBJ2-2 . . TRBV28 TGTGCCAGCATGAGATACCGCAACACCGGGGAGCTGTTTTTT CASMRYRNTGELFF
TRBJ1-1 few . TRBV5-1 TGCGCCAGCACCCCTGCGGGGGAACAAGACACTGAAGCTTTCTTT CASTPAGEQDTEAFF
TRBJ2-6 once TRBD1 TRBV5-6 TGTGCCAGCAGCGTAACAGGGGCTGGGGCCAACGTCCTGACTTTC CASSVTGAGANVLTF
TRBJ2-2 . . TRBV11-2 TGTGCCAGCAGGGACATCTTCTACACCGGGGAGCTGTTTTTT CASRDIFYTGELFF
TRBJ2-7 . . TRBV7-9 TGTGCCAGCAGCCGACAGGCCCTTTCCTACGAGCAGTACTTC CASSRQALSYEQYF
TRBJ1-2 few . TRBV2 TGTGCCAGCAGTGTGGCGGGGTCTGGCTACACCTTC CASSVAGSGYTF
TRBJ2-7 . TRBD1 TRBV6-1 TGTGCCAGCAGTGAAAGGGGGGACAGGGTTTTTGAGCAGTACTTC CASSERGDRVFEQYF
TRBJ1-5 . . TRBV25-1 TGTGCCAGCAGTGACCGGACAGTGGGCAATCAGCCCCAGCATTTT CASSDRTVGNQPQHF
TRBJ2-7 . TRBD2 TRBV28 TGTGCCAGCAGTTTTGGACTAGCGGGACTCTCCTACGAGCAGTACTTC CASSFGLAGLSYEQYF
TRBJ2-6 . . TRBV5-1 TGCGCCAGCAGCTGGGGGGCTTGGGCAGGGGCCTCTGGGGCCAACGTCCTGACTTTC CASSWGAWAGASGANVLTF
TRBJ2-7 . TRBD1 TRBV6-6 TGTGCCAGCAGTTACGACAGGGGGAAGGGGCAGTACTTC CASSYDRGKGQYF
TRBJ2-7 . TRBD2 TRBV7-9 TGTGCCAGCAGCAGAGCGGGAGGGCCGCACGAGCAGTACTTC CASSRAGGPHEQYF
TRBJ2-2 . TRBD1 TRBV18 TGTGCCAGCTCACCTGCCGGGACAGGGGTCACCGGGGAGCTGTTTTTT CASSPAGTGVTGELFF
TRBJ1-2 . . TRBV15 TGTGCCACCAGCAGAAGGACGGCCACCTATGGCTACACCTTC CATSRRTATYGYTF
TRBJ2-7 . TRBD1 TRBV18 TGTGCCAGCTCACCAGGACAGGGTGGTCCCTACGAGCAGTACTTC CASSPGQGGPYEQYF
TRBJ1-1 . TRBD1 TRBV28 TGTGCCAGCAGCCCCGGGACAGTCATAATGAACACTGAAGCTTTCTTT CASSPGTVIMNTEAFF
TRBJ2-3 . TRBD2 TRBV19 TGTGCCAGTAGCCGCACTAGCGGGAGAACAGATACGCAGTATTTT CASSRTSGRTDTQYF